The rows below give T cell receptor beta chains drawn from one sample of a study of Graves' ophthalmopathy and Graves' hyperthyroidism. TCRdb re-derived calls from the multiplex PCR reads in MiXCR, one entry per CDR3 protein. Of some 200,000 distinct CDR3 sequences detected, about 32% appear once; the ten largest clones hold approximately 9.6%. Sequenced material: peripheral blood. The receptors here all came from a man between 50 and 59 years old with Graves' ophthalmopathy. CDR3s include the opening cysteine and the closing phenylalanine or tryptophan. Each record gives: CDR3 length, J gene, clone size, D gene, V gene, CDR3 DNA, CDR3 protein. A D gene is named only where the DNA matches it firmly. For some rows the clone size is stated as once, few or many, or as a class when expanded; others skip it.

17,TRBJ2-7,-,TRBD2,TRBV11-2,TGTGCCAGCAGCTTAACTAGCGGGAGCCGTCCTTCCTACGAGCAGTACTTC,CASSLTSGSRPSYEQYF
14,TRBJ2-5,many,-,TRBV7-6,TGTGCCAGCAGCCCATCTTTCGGACAAGAGACCCAGTACTTC,CASSPSFGQETQYF
13,TRBJ2-5,many,TRBD1,TRBV20-1,TGCAGTGCCAGACAGGGCCCCAAAGAGACCCAGTACTTC,CSARQGPKETQYF
14,TRBJ2-7,many,TRBD1,TRBV12-3/TRBV12-4,TGTGCCAGCAGTTATCAGGGGGTTGCCAACGAGCAGTACTTC,CASSYQGVANEQYF
16,TRBJ2-7,many,TRBD2,TRBV28,TGTGCCAGCAGTTTATCTGGGACTAGCGGATCCTACGAGCAGTACTTC,CASSLSGTSGSYEQYF
14,TRBJ2-7,many,TRBD2,TRBV7-2,TGTGCCAGCAGCAGGACTAGCGGGAGTTACGAGCAGTACTTC,CASSRTSGSYEQYF
16,TRBJ2-7,many,-,TRBV6-2/TRBV6-3,TGTGCCAGCAGTTACCCAAGAGCCCGGGTCGGCTACGAGCAGTACTTC,CASSYPRARVGYEQYF
15,TRBJ1-2,many,-,TRBV19,TGTGCCAGTAGTATAGGACCTAAAGCTAACTATGGCTACACCTTC,CASSIGPKANYGYTF
17,TRBJ2-7,-,TRBD2,TRBV27,TGCGCCAGCAGTTTAAAAGGACTAGCGGGGAGCTCCTACGAGCAGTACTTC,CASSLKGLAGSSYEQYF
15,TRBJ2-7,-,-,TRBV11-2,TGTGCCACCTCGGGCGGTACAGGGAGGACCTACGAGCAGTACTTC,CATSGGTGRTYEQYF
14,TRBJ2-7,-,-,TRBV18,TGTGCCAGCTCACCACCGACAGGTGACTACGAGCAGTACTTC,CASSPPTGDYEQYF
15,TRBJ2-2,-,-,TRBV12-5,TGTGCTAGTGGTTCGGGGACGGTGAGGACCGGGGAGCTGTTTTTT,CASGSGTVRTGELFF
14,TRBJ1-5,-,TRBD1,TRBV19,TGTGCCAGTAGTGTCGGGACAGACAATCAGCCCCAGCATTTT,CASSVGTDNQPQHF
13,TRBJ1-2,many,-,TRBV12-3/TRBV12-4,TGTGCCAGCAGTTTCCCGGACAGCTATGGCTACACCTTC,CASSFPDSYGYTF
14,TRBJ1-2,many,-,TRBV12-3/TRBV12-4,TGTGCCAGCAGTACACCGGGGGCTAACTATGGCTACACCTTC,CASSTPGANYGYTF
11,TRBJ2-7,many,-,TRBV29-1,TGCAGCGTGGGAGGGGGTAACGAGCAGTACTTC,CSVGGGNEQYF
17,TRBJ2-2,many,TRBD2,TRBV20-1,TGCAGTGCGACCCCTAGCGGGAGGGCTTCTAACACCGGGGAGCTGTTTTTT,CSATPSGRASNTGELFF
15,TRBJ1-5,many,-,TRBV27,TGTGCCAGCAGATTACAGGTCTATAGCAATCAGCCCCAGCATTTT,CASRLQVYSNQPQHF
15,TRBJ2-7,many,TRBD1,TRBV18,TGTGCCAGCTCACCAGGGACAGGGGGCAGCTACGAGCAGTACTTC,CASSPGTGGSYEQYF
12,TRBJ2-7,many,-,TRBV20-1,TGCAGTGCCCCGAACAGATCCTACGAGCAGTACTTC,CSAPNRSYEQYF
15,TRBJ2-7,-,TRBD2,TRBV6-1,TGTGCCAGCAGTCCAGAAGCGGGAGGGCCGGGCGAGCAGTACTTC,CASSPEAGGPGEQYF
15,TRBJ2-2,many,-,TRBV28,TGTGCCAGCAGTACAGGGGGGGCAGGTACCGGGGAGCTGTTTTTT,CASSTGGAGTGELFF
12,TRBJ2-2,many,-,TRBV11-2,TGTGCCAGCAGCTTAGGTCCCGGGGAGCTGTTTTTT,CASSLGPGELFF
13,TRBJ2-5,-,-,TRBV6-5,TGTGCCAGCACTTTGACTGTAAAAGAGACCCAGTACTTC,CASTLTVKETQYF
16,TRBJ1-2,-,-,TRBV6-5,TGTGCCAGCAGTTACTCACTCACTGCGTCCCACGAGGGCTACACCTTC,CASSYSLTASHEGYTF
13,TRBJ1-1,many,-,TRBV20-1,TGCAGTGCCCTTAAGAGGGTGAACACTGAAGCTTTCTTT,CSALKRVNTEAFF
12,TRBJ2-4,many,TRBD1,TRBV20-1,TGCAGTGTTTGGGACAGGGAAAACATTCAGTACTTC,CSVWDRENIQYF
14,TRBJ2-5,many,TRBD2,TRBV20-1,TGCAGTGCCCGCCCAGGGCTAGCGGAAGAGACCCAGTACTTC,CSARPGLAEETQYF
10,TRBJ2-7,many,-,TRBV2,TGTGCCAGCAGTGCTTTGTACCTGTACTTC,CASSALYLYF
16,TRBJ1-1,many,-,TRBV7-9,TGTGCCAGCAGCCCAGGCCTGTTGGCGGCGGGCACTGAAGCTTTCTTT,CASSPGLLAAGTEAFF
14,TRBJ2-2,many,-,TRBV2,TGTGCCAGCAATCGGGACCTACACACCGGGGAGCTGTTTTTT,CASNRDLHTGELFF
13,TRBJ2-5,many,-,TRBV19,TGTGCCAGTGGACGGGGAGAACAAGAGACCCAGTACTTC,CASGRGEQETQYF
16,TRBJ1-6,many,-,TRBV27,TGTGCCAGCAGTTTGGGACTTGACAGCTATAATTCACCCCTCCACTTT,CASSLGLDSYNSPLHF
12,TRBJ2-7,many,TRBD2,TRBV6-2/TRBV6-3,TGTGCCAGCAGTCGGACTAGCCACGAGCAGTACTTC,CASSRTSHEQYF
12,TRBJ2-2,-,-,TRBV20-1,TGCAGTGCTAGAGATCCGACCGGGGAGCTGTTTTTT,CSARDPTGELFF
14,TRBJ2-7,many,-,TRBV5-1,TGCGCCAGCAGCCCCGAAACCGTCGCCGGCGAGCAGTACTTC,CASSPETVAGEQYF
10,TRBJ2-7,many,-,TRBV20-1,TGCAGTGCCGCCCCCCACGAGCAGTACTTC,CSAAPHEQYF
18,TRBJ2-5,many,TRBD2,TRBV28,TGTGCCAGCAGTTTAGGACAGAGACTAGCGGGAGCGGGGGAGACCCAGTACTTC,CASSLGQRLAGAGETQYF
21,TRBJ2-5,many,TRBD2,TRBV12-5,TGTGCTAGTGGTTTGGTACAAGGACTAGCGGGAGGGAATCAAAATAAAGAGACCCAGTACTTC,CASGLVQGLAGGNQNKETQYF
14,TRBJ2-7,many,-,TRBV25-1,TGTGCCAGCAGTGACAGGGGTTTGGGGCACGAGCAGTACTTC,CASSDRGLGHEQYF
15,TRBJ2-5,many,TRBD1,TRBV6-5,TGTGCCAGCAGTTCCCCGACAGGGTTGAAAGAGACCCAGTACTTC,CASSSPTGLKETQYF
15,TRBJ2-7,many,TRBD2,TRBV11-2,TGTGCCAGCACCAGACTAGCGGGAGCAGGCTACGAGCAGTACTTC,CASTRLAGAGYEQYF
14,TRBJ1-1,-,TRBD1,TRBV28,TGTGCCAGCAGTTTGGGACAGTTGATTACTGAAGCTTTCTTT,CASSLGQLITEAFF
12,TRBJ1-2,-,-,TRBV7-2,TGTGCCAGCAGCTTAGCGGGCAGGGGCTACACCTTC,CASSLAGRGYTF
15,TRBJ2-5,many,-,TRBV24-1,TGTGCCACCAGTGATTTGAGGGCTAGCGAAGAGACCCAGTACTTC,CATSDLRASEETQYF
13,TRBJ2-7,many,TRBD2,TRBV20-1,TGCAGTGCTAGATGGACTAGGGACTACGAGCAGTACTTC,CSARWTRDYEQYF
16,TRBJ2-2,many,-,TRBV30,TGTGCCTGGAAGTGGGGAAATAAACCGAACACCGGGGAGCTGTTTTTT,CAWKWGNKPNTGELFF
15,TRBJ1-3,few,-,TRBV12-3/TRBV12-4,TGTGCCAGCAGTTTAAACTACGCCTCTGGAAACACCATATATTTT,CASSLNYASGNTIYF
12,TRBJ1-2,few,-,TRBV6-2/TRBV6-3,TGTGCCAGCTCTCCCGGGGGCGATGGCTACACCTTC,CASSPGGDGYTF
16,TRBJ2-3,many,TRBD2,TRBV7-8,TGTGCCAGCAGCTTGGGGACTAGCGAGATCACAGATACGCAGTATTTT,CASSLGTSEITDTQYF
14,TRBJ1-2,-,-,TRBV28,TGTGCCAGCATGCAGGGGAGTTTTGACTATGGCTACACCTTC,CASMQGSFDYGYTF
14,TRBJ2-7,-,-,TRBV6-5,TGTGCCAGCAGTTACAGCGGCCACTCCTACGAGCAGTACTTC,CASSYSGHSYEQYF
14,TRBJ1-2,-,-,TRBV19,TGTGCCAGTAGTTTTAGCGAGGAGGTCTATGGCTACACCTTC,CASSFSEEVYGYTF